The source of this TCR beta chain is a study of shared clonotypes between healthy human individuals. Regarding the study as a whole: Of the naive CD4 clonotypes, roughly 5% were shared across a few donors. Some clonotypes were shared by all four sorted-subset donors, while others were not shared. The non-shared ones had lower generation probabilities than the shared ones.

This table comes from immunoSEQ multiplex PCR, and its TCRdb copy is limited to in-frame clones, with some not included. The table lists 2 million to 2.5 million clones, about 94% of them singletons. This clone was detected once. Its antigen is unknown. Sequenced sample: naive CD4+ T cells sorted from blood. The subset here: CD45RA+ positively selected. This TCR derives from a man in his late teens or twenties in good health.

The CDR3 nucleotides are TGCGCCAGCAGCTTGGAATTTCGAACCACAGATACGCAGTATTTT. This encodes CASSLEFRTTDTQYF. The genes are TRBV5-1 and TRBJ2-3; no definite D call. This CDR3 region has 15 residues. The V gene lost 0 bases and the J gene lost 2 bases, with 10 bases spanning the gap. Germline V CDR1 and CDR2: SGHRS, YFSETQ. Variable domain in full (rest from reference TRBV5-1 and TRBJ2-3): KAGVTQTPRYLIKTRGQQVTLSCSPISGHRSVSWYQQTPGQGLQFLFEYFSETQRNKGNFPGRFSGRQFSNSRSEMNVSTLELGDSALYLCASSLEFRTTDTQYFGPGTRLTVL.